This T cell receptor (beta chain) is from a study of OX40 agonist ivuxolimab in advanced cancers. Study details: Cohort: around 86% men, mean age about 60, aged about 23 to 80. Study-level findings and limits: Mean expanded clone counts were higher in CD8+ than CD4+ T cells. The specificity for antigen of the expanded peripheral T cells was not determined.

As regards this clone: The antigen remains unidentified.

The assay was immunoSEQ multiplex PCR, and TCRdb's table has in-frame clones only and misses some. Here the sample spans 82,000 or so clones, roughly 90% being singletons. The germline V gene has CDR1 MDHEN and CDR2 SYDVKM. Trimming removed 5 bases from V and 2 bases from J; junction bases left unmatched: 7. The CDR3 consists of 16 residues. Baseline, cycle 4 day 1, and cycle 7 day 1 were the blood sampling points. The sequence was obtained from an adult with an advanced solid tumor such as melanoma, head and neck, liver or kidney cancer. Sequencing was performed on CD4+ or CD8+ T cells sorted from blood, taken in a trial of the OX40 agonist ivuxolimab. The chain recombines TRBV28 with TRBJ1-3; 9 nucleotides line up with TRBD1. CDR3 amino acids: CASSRVGTGPGNTIYF. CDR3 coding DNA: TGTGCCAGCAGTCGTGTGGGGACAGGGCCTGGAAACACCATATATTTT.